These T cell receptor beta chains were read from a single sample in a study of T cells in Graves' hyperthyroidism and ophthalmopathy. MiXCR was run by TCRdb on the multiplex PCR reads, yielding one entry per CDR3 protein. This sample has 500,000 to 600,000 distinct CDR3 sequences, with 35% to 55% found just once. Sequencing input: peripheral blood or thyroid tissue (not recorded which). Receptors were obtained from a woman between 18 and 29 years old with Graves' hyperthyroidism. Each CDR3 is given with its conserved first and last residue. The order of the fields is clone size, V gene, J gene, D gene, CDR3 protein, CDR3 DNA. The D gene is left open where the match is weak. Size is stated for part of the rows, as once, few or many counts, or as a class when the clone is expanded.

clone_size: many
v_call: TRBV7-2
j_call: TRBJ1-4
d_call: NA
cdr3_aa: CASSFQPGGGEKLFF
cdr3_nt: TGTGCCAGCAGCTTCCAACCAGGAGGGGGGGAAAAACTGTTTTTT

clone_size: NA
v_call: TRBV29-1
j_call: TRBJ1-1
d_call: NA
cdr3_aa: CSVDQHTGMNTEAFF
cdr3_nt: TGCAGCGTTGACCAACATACAGGGATGAACACTGAAGCTTTCTTT

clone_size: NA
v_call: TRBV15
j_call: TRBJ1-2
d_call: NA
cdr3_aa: CATSRTGRDDGYTF
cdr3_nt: TGTGCCACCAGCAGGACAGGACGGGATGATGGCTACACCTTC

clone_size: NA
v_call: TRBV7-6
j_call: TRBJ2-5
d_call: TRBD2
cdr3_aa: CASSHAGTSLETQYF
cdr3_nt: TGTGCCAGCAGCCACGCCGGGACTAGCTTGGAGACCCAGTACTTC

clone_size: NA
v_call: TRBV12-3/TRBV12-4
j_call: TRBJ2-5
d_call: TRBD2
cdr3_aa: CASRLGGRASGEAQYF
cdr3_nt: TGTGCCAGCAGGTTGGGCGGGAGGGCCAGTGGTGAGGCCCAGTACTTC

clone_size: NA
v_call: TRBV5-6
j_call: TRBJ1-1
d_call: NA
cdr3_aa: CASSHTEAFF
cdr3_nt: TGTGCCAGCAGCCACACTGAAGCTTTCTTT

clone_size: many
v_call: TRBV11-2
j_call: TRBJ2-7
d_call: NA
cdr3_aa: CASSPQSPESYEQYF
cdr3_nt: TGTGCCAGCAGCCCCCAAAGCCCCGAGTCCTACGAGCAGTACTTC

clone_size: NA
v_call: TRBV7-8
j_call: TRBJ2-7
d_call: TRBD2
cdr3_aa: CASSGGLAGASHEQYF
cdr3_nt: TGTGCCAGTAGTGGGGGACTAGCGGGAGCTAGCCACGAGCAGTACTTC

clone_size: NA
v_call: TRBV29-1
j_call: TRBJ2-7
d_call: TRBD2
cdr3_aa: CSARLAGQVSYEQYF
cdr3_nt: TGCAGCGCTCGACTAGCGGGACAGGTTTCCTACGAGCAGTACTTC

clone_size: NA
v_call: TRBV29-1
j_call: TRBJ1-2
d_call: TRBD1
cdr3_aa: CSFGRRGPDGYTF
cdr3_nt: TGCAGTTTTGGTAGGAGGGGGCCCGATGGCTACACCTTC

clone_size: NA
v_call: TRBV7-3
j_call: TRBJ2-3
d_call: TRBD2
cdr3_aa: CASSLREAGDTQYF
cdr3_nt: TGTGCCAGCAGCTTACGGGAGGCGGGAGATACGCAGTATTTT

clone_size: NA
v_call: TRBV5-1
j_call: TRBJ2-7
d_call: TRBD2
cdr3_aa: CASSLGVGTRREQYF
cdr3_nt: TGCGCCAGCAGCTTGGGAGTTGGGACTAGGCGTGAGCAGTACTTC

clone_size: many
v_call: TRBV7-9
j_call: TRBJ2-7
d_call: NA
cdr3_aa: CASSLAPAALNEQYF
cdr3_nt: TGTGCCAGCAGCTTAGCTCCCGCGGCCCTGAACGAGCAGTACTTC

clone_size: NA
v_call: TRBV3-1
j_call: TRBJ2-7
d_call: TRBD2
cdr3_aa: CASSLLAGGNEQYF
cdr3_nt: TGTGCCAGCAGCCTACTAGCGGGAGGGAACGAGCAGTACTTC

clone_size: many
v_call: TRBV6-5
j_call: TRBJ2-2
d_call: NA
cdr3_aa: CASRTGNTGELFF
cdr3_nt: TGTGCCAGCAGAACAGGGAACACCGGGGAGCTGTTTTTT

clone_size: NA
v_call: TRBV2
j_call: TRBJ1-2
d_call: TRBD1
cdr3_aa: CASSGTGGNGYTF
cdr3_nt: TGTGCCAGCAGCGGGACAGGGGGCAATGGCTACACCTTC

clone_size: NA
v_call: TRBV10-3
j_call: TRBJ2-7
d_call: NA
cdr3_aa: CAISEGQRFSGEQYF
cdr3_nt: TGTGCCATCAGTGAGGGACAGAGGTTTTCTGGGGAGCAGTACTTC

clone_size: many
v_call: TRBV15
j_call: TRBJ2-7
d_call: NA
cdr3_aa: CATSLADLSEQYF
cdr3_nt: TGTGCCACCAGCCTCGCGGACCTCTCCGAGCAGTACTTC

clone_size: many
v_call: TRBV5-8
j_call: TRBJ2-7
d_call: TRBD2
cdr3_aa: CASSLGWGTSGYEQYF
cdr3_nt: TGTGCCAGCAGCTTGGGGTGGGGGACTAGCGGCTACGAGCAGTACTTC

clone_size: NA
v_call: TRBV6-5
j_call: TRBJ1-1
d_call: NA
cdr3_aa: CASSKGGVGGDTEAFF
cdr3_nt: TGTGCCAGCAGTAAGGGAGGGGTTGGGGGTGACACTGAAGCTTTCTTT

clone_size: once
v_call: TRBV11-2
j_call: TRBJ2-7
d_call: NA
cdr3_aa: CASMPGSYTGEQYF
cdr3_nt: TGTGCCAGCATGCCCGGGAGCTACACCGGGGAGCAGTACTTC

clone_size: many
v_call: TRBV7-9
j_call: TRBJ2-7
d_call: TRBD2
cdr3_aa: CASSSPSGTSGRPVGREQYF
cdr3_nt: TGTGCCAGCAGCTCACCATCCGGGACTAGCGGGAGGCCCGTAGGGAGGGAGCAGTACTTC

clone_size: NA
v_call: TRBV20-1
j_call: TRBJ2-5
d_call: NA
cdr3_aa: CSARGSETQYF
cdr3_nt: TGCAGTGCTAGGGGTTCGGAGACCCAGTACTTC

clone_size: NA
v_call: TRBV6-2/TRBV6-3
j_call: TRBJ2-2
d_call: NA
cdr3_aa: CASGHVGTGELFF
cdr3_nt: TGTGCCAGCGGCCATGTGGGGACCGGGGAGCTGTTTTTT

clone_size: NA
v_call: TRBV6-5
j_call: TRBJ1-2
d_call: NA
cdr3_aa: CASSFLGGWGGYTF
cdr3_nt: TGTGCCAGCAGCTTTTTGGGGGGCTGGGGTGGCTACACCTTC

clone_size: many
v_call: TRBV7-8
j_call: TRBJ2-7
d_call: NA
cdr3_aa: CASSLSGWQYF
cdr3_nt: TGTGCCAGCAGCTTATCAGGGTGGCAGTACTTC

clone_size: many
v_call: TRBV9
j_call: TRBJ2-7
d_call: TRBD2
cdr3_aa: CASSTGTSGNYEQYF
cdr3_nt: TGTGCCAGCAGCACCGGGACTAGCGGGAACTACGAGCAGTACTTC

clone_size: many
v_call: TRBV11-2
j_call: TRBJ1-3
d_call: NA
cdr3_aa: CASSTDSGNTIYF
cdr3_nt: TGTGCCAGCAGCACGGACTCTGGAAACACCATATATTTT

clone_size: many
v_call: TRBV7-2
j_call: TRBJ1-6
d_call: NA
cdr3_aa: CASSLVISDGDSPLHF
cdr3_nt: TGTGCCAGCAGCTTAGTAATTTCGGACGGAGATTCACCCCTCCACTTT

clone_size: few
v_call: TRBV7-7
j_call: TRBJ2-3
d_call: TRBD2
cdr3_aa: CASRKLAGGTDTQYF
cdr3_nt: TGTGCTAGCAGAAAACTAGCGGGAGGCACAGATACGCAGTATTTT

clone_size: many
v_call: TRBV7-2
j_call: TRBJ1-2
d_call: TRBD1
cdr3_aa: CASSFGQGYGYTF
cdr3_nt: TGTGCCAGCAGCTTCGGACAGGGCTATGGCTACACCTTC

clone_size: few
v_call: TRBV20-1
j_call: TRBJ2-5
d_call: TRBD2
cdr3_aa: CSAIPTSGRFQETQYF
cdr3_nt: TGCAGTGCTATTCCGACTAGCGGGAGGTTTCAAGAGACCCAGTACTTC

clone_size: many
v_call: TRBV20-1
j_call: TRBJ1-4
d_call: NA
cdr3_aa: CSARDAEKTNEKLFF
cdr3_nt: TGCAGTGCTAGAGATGCCGAGAAAACTAATGAAAAACTGTTTTTT

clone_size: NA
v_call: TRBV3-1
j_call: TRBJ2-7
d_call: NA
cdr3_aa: CASSPFRLATSSYEQYF
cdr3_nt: TGTGCCAGCAGCCCCTTTAGGCTAGCGACTAGCTCCTACGAGCAGTACTTC

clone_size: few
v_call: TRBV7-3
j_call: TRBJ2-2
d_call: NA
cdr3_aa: CVSSLDTGELFF
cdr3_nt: TGTGTCAGCAGCTTAGACACCGGGGAGCTGTTTTTT

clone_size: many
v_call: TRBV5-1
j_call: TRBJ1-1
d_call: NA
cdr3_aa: CASMGETEAFF
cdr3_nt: TGCGCCAGCATGGGGGAGACTGAAGCTTTCTTT

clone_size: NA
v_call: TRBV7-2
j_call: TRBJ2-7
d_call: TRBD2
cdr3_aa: CASSYTGEGLDEQYF
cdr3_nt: TGTGCCAGCAGTTACACGGGGGAGGGCCTAGATGAGCAGTACTTC

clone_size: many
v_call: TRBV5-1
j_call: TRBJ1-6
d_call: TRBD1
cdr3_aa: CASSFFRQGDSPLHF
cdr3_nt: TGCGCCAGCAGCTTCTTCAGGCAGGGGGATTCACCCCTCCACTTT

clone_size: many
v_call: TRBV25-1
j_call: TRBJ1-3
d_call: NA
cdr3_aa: CASSDPDGVGNTIYF
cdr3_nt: TGTGCCAGCAGTGATCCGGACGGCGTAGGAAACACCATATATTTT

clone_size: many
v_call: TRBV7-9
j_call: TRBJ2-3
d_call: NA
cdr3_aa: CASSTSTDTQYF
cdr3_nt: TGTGCCAGCAGCACTAGCACAGATACGCAGTATTTT

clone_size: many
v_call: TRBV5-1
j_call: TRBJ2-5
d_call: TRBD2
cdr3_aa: CASSSTSGEETQYF
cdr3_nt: TGCGCCAGCAGCTCGACTAGCGGTGAAGAGACCCAGTACTTC

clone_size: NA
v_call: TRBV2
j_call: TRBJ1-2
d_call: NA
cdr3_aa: CASRLLDSQSGYGYTF
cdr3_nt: TGTGCCAGCAGGTTATTGGACAGCCAAAGCGGCTATGGCTACACCTTC

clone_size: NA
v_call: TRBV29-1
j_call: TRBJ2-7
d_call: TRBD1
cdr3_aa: CSAGQGADEQYF
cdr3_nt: TGCAGCGCAGGACAGGGGGCGGACGAGCAGTACTTC

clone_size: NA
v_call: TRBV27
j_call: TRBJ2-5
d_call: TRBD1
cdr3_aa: CASSPRIGTGYGETQYF
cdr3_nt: TGTGCCAGCAGTCCTAGGATCGGGACAGGGTATGGCGAGACCCAGTACTTC